Shown below are 18 T cell receptor beta chains from a single sample sequenced in a study of post-analysis software for immune sequencing data. cDNA libraries of TCR beta carried unique molecular identifiers. TCRdb re-called the PCR reads with MiXCR, one entry per CDR3 protein. The data hold 500,000 to 600,000 distinct CDR3 sequences, with about 40% observed a single time. The antigens for these receptors are not known. Notes on the study in general: The study found TRBV5-6, TRBV5-1 and TRBV20-1 among 5 or 6 TRBV segments more frequent in patients than controls.

The sample consisted of blood. The receptors stem from a girl aged 5-17 years with multiple sclerosis.

In its sample, this clonotype was seen a few times. This chain connects TRBV12-3 or TRBV12-4 to TRBJ1-3; D is unresolved. The CDR3 sequence is 17 residues long. The ends were cut back, 3 bases at V and 0 bases at J, with 15 bases in the middle. The CDR3 reads CASSLGVRDSSGNTIYF. The CDR3 DNA reads TGTGCCAGCAGTTTGGGAGTAAGGGATAGCTCTGGAAACACCATATATTTT.

This chain joins TRBV30 and TRBJ2-3; D perhaps matches TRBD2 (6 bases). The germline gives CDR1 GTSNPN, CDR2 SVGIG (reference sequence). The CDR3 loop spans 15 amino acids. V shed 5 bases and J shed 0 bases, with 15 bases lying between them. DNA of the CDR3: TGTGCCTGGTCCCCTAGCGAACCTAGCACAGATACGCAGTATTTT. It is translated as CAWSPSEPSTDTQYF.

The chain has TRBV29-1 and TRBJ2-7; 7 positions match TRBD2. The CDR3 runs to 12 residues. Losses at the gene ends were 7 bases for V and 7 bases for J; bases not matched to a gene: 10. Germline-derived CDR1 and CDR2 are SQVTM and ANQGSEA. Written as DNA, the CDR3 is TGCAGCGGTGCGGCGGGGGACCCGGAGCAGTACTTC. Its translation is CSGAAGDPEQYF.

The chain has TRBV20-1 and TRBJ2-7, with D perhaps TRBD2 (6 bases). CDR1 is DFQATT and CDR2 is SNEGSKA in the germline V gene (reference sequence). There are 15 residues in the CDR3. The ends were cut back, 4 bases at V and 1 base at J, with 17 bases in the middle. The CDR3 bases are TGCAGTGCTACCGGGGACTTAGGGTTTTCCTACGAGCAGTACTTC. Its translation is CSATGDLGFSYEQYF.

V gene TRBV12-3 or TRBV12-4 combines with J gene TRBJ2-5; tentatively, D is TRBD2 (7 bases). V lost 6 bases and J 7 bases, leaving 24 bases between the germline ends. The CDR3 runs 16 residues. The CDR3 region is CASSIGTSGGRGTQYF. The CDR3 DNA reads TGTGCCAGCAGCATTGGGACTTCGGGGGGCAGGGGGACCCAGTACTTC.

This chain connects TRBV12-3 or TRBV12-4 to TRBJ2-3; perhaps D is TRBD1 or TRBD2 (7 bases each). The CDR3 is 16 amino acids. V lost 3 bases to trimming and J lost 7 bases, with 20 bases between them. The DNA of the CDR3 is TGTGCCAGCAGTTTTGGGGGAGGGGGCGAATGGAATACGCAGTATTTT. It encodes CASSFGGGGEWNTQYF.

DNA for the CDR3: TGTGCCAGCAGCCCCGGACAGGGGGCTTACTATGGCTACACCTTC. It translates to CASSPGQGAYYGYTF. V and J are TRBV7-9 and TRBJ1-2; 11 bases align to TRBD1. Germline loops: CDR1 SEHNR, CDR2 FQNEAQ (reference sequence). J gave up 3 bases and V 5 bases, and 5 bases lay outside the gene matches. The CDR3 consists of 15 residues. The full variable domain, with the rest looked up from reference TRBV7-9 and TRBJ1-2, is DTGVSQNPRHKITKRGQNVTFRCDPISEHNRLYWYRQTLGQGPEFLTYFQNEAQLEKSRLLSDRFSAERPKGSFSTLEIQRTEQGDSAMYLCASSPGQGAYYGYTFGSGTRLTVV.

The chain couples TRBV12-3 or TRBV12-4 to TRBJ1-2; perhaps TRBD1 as D (6 bases). This CDR3 region has 14 residues. V lost 5 bases, J lost 3 bases, and 13 bases lay in between. The CDR3 sequence is CASSPTDSYYGYTF. CDR3 DNA sequence: TGTGCCAGCAGTCCCACGGACAGCTACTATGGCTACACCTTC.

In its sample, this clonotype was seen a few times. The chain carries TRBV5-1 and TRBJ2-7; D might be TRBD1 (5 bases). The CDR3 contains 14 residues. Deletions cut 0 bases from V and 2 bases from J, with 9 bases between. Germline V gene sequence: CDR1 SGHRS, CDR2 YFSETQ. The CDR3 DNA reads as TGCGCCAGCAGCTTGGAAAGGGGAACCTACGAGCAGTACTTC. Amino acid sequence: CASSLERGTYEQYF.

The rearrangement links TRBV12-3 or TRBV12-4 to TRBJ1-5; TRBD1 aligns across 8 bases. V dropped 0 bases and J dropped 6; count of bases not matched to a gene: 7. The CDR3 is made up of 16 amino acids. CDR3 bases: TGTGCCAGCAGTTTAGCGCAGGGGGCCCCGGGTCAGCCCCAGCATTTT. Translated, it gives CASSLAQGAPGQPQHF.

The V and J genes are TRBV29-1 and TRBJ2-1; D remains ambiguous. CDR1 and CDR2 (germline): SQVTM, ANQGSEA. CDR3 size: 10 residues. V lost 3 bases and J lost 9, with 6 bases in between. Here the CDR3 DNA reads TGCAGCGTTGACCAAGGTGAGCAGTTCTTC. It codes for CSVDQGEQFF.

The chain uses TRBV5-1 and TRBJ2-7; D is ambiguous. The V and J ends lost 4 bases and 2 bases respectively, with 16 bases between them. Germline-derived CDR1 and CDR2 are SGHRS and YFSETQ. The CDR3 spans 15 residues. The CDR3 is CASSPGSPTTYEQYF. For the CDR3, the DNA is TGCGCCAGCAGCCCCGGGTCCCCCACAACCTACGAGCAGTACTTC.

This clonotype was detected only a few times. The V call is TRBV4-2, the J call TRBJ2-7; the D gene is possibly TRBD2 (5 bases). V was pared by 0 bases and J by 2 bases, with 14 bases between. CDR1 LGHNA and CDR2 YNFKEQ come from the germline V gene. The CDR3 extends over 16 amino acids. The CDR3 region is CASSQESGGGAYEQYF. In nucleotides, the CDR3 is TGTGCCAGCAGCCAAGAAAGCGGCGGCGGCGCCTACGAGCAGTACTTC.

This clonotype was seen a few times. Possible read error: a much larger clone is one base away. The J gene is TRBJ2-4, the V gene TRBV5-6, with D uncertain. The J call may not be correct, given that the DNA end is closer to TRBJ2-7. This CDR3 spans 11 amino acids. CDR1 and CDR2 from the germline V gene are SGHDT and YYEEEE. CDR3 sequence reads: CASSRPYEQYF. The CDR3 DNA is TGTGCCAGCAGCCGTCCCTACGAGCAGTACTTC.

This clonotype was found a few times. One junction end does not reproduce the germline sequence, and a read error may be involved. The chain is built from TRBV20-1 and TRBJ2-3; perhaps TRBD2 as D (6 bases). The CDR3 length is 14 residues. Per the germline V gene, CDR1 is DFQATT and CDR2 is SNEGSKA (reference sequence). CDR3 DNA: TGCAGTGCTAGATCTCCAACTAGCACAGATACGCGGTATTTT. Translating gives CSARSPTSTDTRYF.

The chain is built from TRBV12-3 or TRBV12-4 and TRBJ1-6; TRBD1 might be the D (5 bases). The CDR3 totals 15 residues. V was pared by 4 bases and J by 7 bases, with 14 bases between. CDR3 protein: CASSSWQGENSPLHF. The CDR3 bases are TGTGCCAGCAGTTCGTGGCAGGGCGAGAATTCACCCCTCCACTTT.

The genes are TRBV6-1 and TRBJ1-5; weak D call: TRBD1 (5 bases). Between the trimmed V and J ends, which lost 6 bases and 3 bases, there was a span of 12 bases. This CDR3 region has 14 residues. Germline CDR1 reads MNHNS; CDR2 reads SASEGT. This CDR3 is CASSNPGFNQPQHF. The CDR3 DNA reads TGTGCCAGCAGCAATCCAGGGTTCAATCAGCCCCAGCATTTT.

The V and J genes are TRBV7-9 and TRBJ2-7; D may match TRBD1 or TRBD2 (5 bases each). V lost 5 bases and J lost 1, with 12 bases in between. The CDR3 length is 14 residues. Germline lookup yields CDR1 SEHNR and CDR2 FQNEAQ (reference sequence). The CDR3 coding sequence is TGTGCCAGCAGCCATGAGGGGTCTTCCTACGAGCAGTACTTC. Translating gives CASSHEGSSYEQYF.